Each of the 14 T cell receptor beta chains below was sequenced from the same sample in a study of blood T cells in healthy people across ages. Next came a second PCR, run for about 6 to 12 cycles, which used a sample-barcoded 5' primer along with a J-beta primer mix. MiXCR, applied by TCRdb to the 5' RACE reads, yields one record per CDR3 protein. The sample holds about 1.6 million distinct CDR3 sequences, about 32% seen once. Sequencing was performed on blood. These receptors all come from a woman in her twenties or thirties in good health.

The chain links TRBV6-1 to TRBJ2-3, with 8 bases matching TRBD1. The germline V gene has CDR1 MNHNS and CDR2 SASEGT. The CDR3 spans 14 residues. V lost 10 bases, J lost 6 bases, and 12 bases stayed unmatched. Here the CDR3 DNA reads TGTGCCACCAACCCCCCAGGGGGCAGGGATACGCAGTATTTT. The encoded protein is CATNPPGGRDTQYF.

The chain couples TRBV6-6 to TRBJ2-1; 8 bases agree with TRBD2. The CDR3 is made up of 15 amino acids. Trimming removed 0 bases from V and 4 bases from J; junction bases left unmatched: 2. The germline CDR1 and CDR2 sequences are MNHNY and SVGAGI (reference sequence). For the CDR3, the DNA is TGTGCCAGCAGTTACTCAACGGGGGGGTACAATGAGCAGTTCTTC. Amino acids: CASSYSTGGYNEQFF.

This clonotype was detected only a few times. The chain joins TRBV3-1 to TRBJ1-3; 7 nucleotides match TRBD1. The J segment lost 0 bases and the V segment lost 4 bases, leaving 12 bases of the junction unmatched. The CDR3 length is 18 residues. The germline CDR1 and CDR2 sequences are LGHDT and YNNKEL (reference sequence). The CDR3 DNA reads TGTGCCAGCAGCCTAACACCGACAGGGCTGATCTCTGGAAACACCATATATTTT. This gives the protein CASSLTPTGLISGNTIYF.

This chain connects TRBV4-1 to TRBJ2-5; tentative D call: TRBD1 (8 bases). CDR3 size: 14 residues. V dropped 4 bases and J dropped 11 bases, with 20 bases sitting between them. CDR1 is MGHRA, CDR2 YSYEKL, per germline. Here the CDR3 reads CASSRGGQDPEQYF. As DNA, the CDR3 is TGCGCCAGCAGCCGGGGGGGACAGGACCCAGAGCAGTACTTC.

J is TRBJ1-1 and V is TRBV19; D remains unclear. Trimming took off 1 base at V and 11 bases at J, with 23 bases between the two ends. The CDR3 loop spans 16 amino acids. The germline V gene has CDR1 LNHDA and CDR2 SQIVND (reference sequence). The CDR3, as DNA: TGTGCCAGTAGTATAGTGCTGCGGGCAGAGCTCCCTCCGGCTTTCTTT. It is translated as CASSIVLRAELPPAFF.

V is TRBV7-9 and J is TRBJ1-6; possible D gene TRBD1, 5 bases. The ends were cut back, 5 bases at V and 7 bases at J, with 18 bases in the middle. The germline V gene encodes CDR1 SEHNR and CDR2 FQNEAQ (reference sequence). CDR3 length equals 16 residues. This CDR3 reads CASSPPLGRANSPLHF. The CDR3 DNA follows: TGTGCCAGCAGCCCCCCCCTGGGCAGGGCCAATTCACCCCTCCACTTT.

A few counts support this clonotype. CDR3 loop: CASSQRGLGAPYEQYF. CDR3 in DNA: TGCGCCAGCAGCCAAAGAGGTTTGGGGGCCCCCTACGAGCAGTACTTC. The chain carries TRBV4-1 and TRBJ2-7; D may be TRBD1 (6 bases). The CDR3 loop spans 16 amino acids. V dropped 2 bases and J dropped 2 bases, with 16 bases sitting between them. In germline, CDR1 is MGHRA, CDR2 YSYEKL.

The rearrangement uses TRBV4-1 and TRBJ2-1; no clear D gene. Trimming stripped 3 bases from V and 8 bases from J, with 26 bases between. This CDR3 contains 18 residues. The germline V gene encodes CDR1 MGHRA and CDR2 YSYEKL. CDR3 DNA sequence: TGCGCCAGCAGCCAGGACCCACTGAGACGGGCAAGGATGGATGAGCAGTTCTTC. Its protein product is CASSQDPLRRARMDEQFF.

This clonotype was counted ten times or more. The gene calls are TRBV4-1 and TRBJ1-1; weak D call: TRBD1 (6 bases). The CDR3 totals 15 residues. The germline V gene has CDR1 MGHRA and CDR2 YSYEKL. V shed 4 bases and J shed 1 base, with 13 bases lying between them. As DNA, the CDR3 is TGCGCCAGCAGCCCTTACAACAGGGAGAACACTGAAGCTTTCTTT. This sequence encodes CASSPYNRENTEAFF.

This chain connects TRBV7-9 to TRBJ2-3; 8 bases map to TRBD2. The CDR3 has 15 amino acids. V lost 5 bases and J lost 2; bases outside the gene matches: 6. Germline V CDR1 and CDR2: SEHNR, FQNEAQ (reference sequence). The CDR3: CASSVRLALTDTQYF. The CDR3 bases are TGTGCCAGCAGCGTCCGACTAGCGCTCACAGATACGCAGTATTTT.

This clonotype was recorded a few times. The V call is TRBV9, the J call TRBJ1-2; D remains unclear. Germline CDR1 SGDLS, CDR2 YYNGEE. This CDR3 is 13 amino acids long. V was trimmed by 5 bases and J by 1 base, leaving 9 bases between them. In nucleotides, the CDR3 is TGTGCCAGCAGGAACAGATATAACTATGGCTACACCTTC. It translates to CASRNRYNYGYTF. The whole variable domain, remainder taken from reference TRBV9 and TRBJ1-2, is DSGVTQTPKHLITATGQRVTLRCSPRSGDLSVYWYQQSLDQGLQFLIQYYNGEERAKGNILERFSAQQFPDLHSELNLSSLELGDSALYFCASRNRYNYGYTFGSGTRLTVV.

In its sample, this clonotype was seen many times. The chain has TRBV12-3 or TRBV12-4 and TRBJ1-4, with a tentative D call TRBD1 (5 bases). Trimming removed 6 bases at V and 1 base at J, with 6 bases between. The length of the CDR3 is 13 residues. The DNA of the CDR3 is TGTGCCAGCAGGGGGCGAACTAATGAAAAACTGTTTTTT. As protein: CASRGRTNEKLFF.

V is TRBV12-3 or TRBV12-4 and J is TRBJ2-7, with D possibly matching TRBD2 (7 bases). Trimming removed 4 bases at V and 4 bases at J, with 14 bases between. This CDR3 has 14 residues. CDR3 loop: CASSWGGREYEQYF. As DNA, the CDR3 is TGTGCCAGCAGTTGGGGGGGCAGGGAGTACGAGCAGTACTTC.

The chain has TRBV7-2 and TRBJ2-1; TRBD2 matches 12 bases. The germline V gene encodes CDR1 SGHTA and CDR2 FQGNSA. CDR3 size: 15 residues. V was clipped by 6 bases and J by 4 bases; unmatched bases: 4. CDR3 sequence (DNA): TGTGCCAGCAGTGGACTAGCGGGATGTTACAATGAGCAGTTCTTC. Residues: CASSGLAGCYNEQFF.